The clone carrying this TCR beta chain was recorded at least ten times. This specimen comes from a study of CD8 T cells in ankylosing spondylitis. Libraries of TCR beta came from quantitative 5'-RACE with molecular barcodes. MiXCR was run by TCRdb on the 5' RACE reads, yielding one entry per CDR3 protein. The sample holds tens of thousands of distinct CDR3 sequences; roughly 3.1% are singletons and the top ten take roughly 2.8%. The V gene's germline CDR1 is SGDLS and CDR2 YYNGEE. V was trimmed by 3 bases and J by 6 bases, leaving 14 bases between them. The CDR3 runs to 14 residues. The clonotype comes from a male donor with ankylosing spondylitis or in good health (not recorded which). Sequencing was carried out using blood, either unsorted or a sorted T cell fraction (not recorded which). The J gene is TRBJ2-3, the V gene TRBV9; possible D gene TRBD2, 5 bases. Here the CDR3 reads CASSARRRADTQYF. DNA for the CDR3: TGTGCCAGCAGCGCACGTAGGCGGGCGGATACGCAGTATTTT. Together with reference TRBV9 and TRBJ2-3, the CDR3 gives the full variable domain: DSGVTQTPKHLITATGQRVTLRCSPRSGDLSVYWYQQSLDQGLQFLIQYYNGEERAKGNILERFSAQQFPDLHSELNLSSLELGDSALYFCASSARRRADTQYFGPGTRLTVL.